These T cell receptor beta chains were read from a single sample in a study of blood T cell repertoires in COVID-19. Measured with immunoSEQ multiplex PCR; TCRdb has only the in-frame clones, and not every one. The table lists about 14,000 clones, roughly 84% of them singletons. Sequencing used peripheral blood. The receptors come from a woman aged 45-65 years with active or convalescent COVID-19. Each CDR3 is given with its conserved first and last residue. Fields, in order: clone size, J gene, D gene, V gene, CDR3 DNA, CDR3 protein. The D gene is left open where the match is weak. Where a row states a size, it is once, few, many or the class of an expanded clone; other rows omit it.

abundance: -
j_gene: TRBJ2-4
d_gene: TRBD2
v_gene: TRBV5-1
CDR3nt: TGCGCCAGCAGCGATCTAGCGGCGCTAGCCAAAAACATTCAGTACTTC
CDR3aa: CASSDLAALAKNIQYF

abundance: -
j_gene: TRBJ1-4
d_gene: TRBD1
v_gene: TRBV9
CDR3nt: TGTGCCAGCAGCGTAGGACAGGGAAATAATGAAAAACTGTTTTTT
CDR3aa: CASSVGQGNNEKLFF

abundance: medium-sized
j_gene: TRBJ2-7
d_gene: -
v_gene: TRBV4-1
CDR3nt: TGCGCCAGCAGCCAAGATTACTCCACCTCCTACGAGCAGTACTTC
CDR3aa: CASSQDYSTSYEQYF

abundance: -
j_gene: TRBJ2-7
d_gene: TRBD1
v_gene: TRBV2
CDR3nt: TGTGCCACAGTACAGGGGATTTTCTACGAGCAGTACTTC
CDR3aa: CATVQGIFYEQYF

abundance: few
j_gene: TRBJ2-3
d_gene: -
v_gene: TRBV21-1
CDR3nt: TGTGCCAGCAGCATAGGCGGGTGTACGCAGTATTTT
CDR3aa: CASSIGGCTQYF

abundance: -
j_gene: TRBJ1-4
d_gene: TRBD1
v_gene: TRBV3-1/TRBV3-2
CDR3nt: TGTGCCAGCAGCCACCCAGGGACAGGAACAAGTAATGAAAAACTGTTTTTT
CDR3aa: CASSHPGTGTSNEKLFF

abundance: -
j_gene: TRBJ2-2
d_gene: TRBD1
v_gene: TRBV29-1
CDR3nt: TGCAGCGTGCGACAGGGTTCGAACACCGGGGAGCTGTTTTTT
CDR3aa: CSVRQGSNTGELFF

abundance: few
j_gene: TRBJ1-4
d_gene: TRBD1
v_gene: TRBV5-1
CDR3nt: TGCGCCAGCAGCTTGGCCCCGACAGGGGAAAGGGGAAAACTGTTTTTT
CDR3aa: CASSLAPTGERGKLFF

abundance: few
j_gene: TRBJ1-3
d_gene: -
v_gene: TRBV6-2/TRBV6-3
CDR3nt: TGTGCCAGCAGCCCCCGGGACATTTTGATCTGGGGTCCCTCTGGAAACACCATATATTTT
CDR3aa: CASSPRDILIWGPSGNTIYF

abundance: -
j_gene: TRBJ2-3
d_gene: -
v_gene: TRBV5-1
CDR3nt: TGCGCCAGCAGCTTGGTGTCCAGCGGGCTAGATACGCAGTATTTT
CDR3aa: CASSLVSSGLDTQYF

abundance: -
j_gene: TRBJ2-1
d_gene: -
v_gene: TRBV19
CDR3nt: TGTGCCAGTAGTATACCCACAGGTTACAATGAGCAGTTCTTC
CDR3aa: CASSIPTGYNEQFF

abundance: -
j_gene: TRBJ2-1
d_gene: TRBD2
v_gene: TRBV19
CDR3nt: TGTGCCACCAAGCGGGAGAGGAATGAGCAGTTCTTC
CDR3aa: CATKRERNEQFF

abundance: -
j_gene: TRBJ1-6
d_gene: -
v_gene: TRBV21-1
CDR3nt: TGTGCCAGCAGCAAAGTTGTGGGGGGGATGACCAACCCCGGGGACAATTCTCGACCCCTCCACTTT
CDR3aa: CASSKVVGGMTNPGDNSRPLHF

abundance: -
j_gene: TRBJ2-7
d_gene: TRBD2
v_gene: TRBV2
CDR3nt: TGTGCCAGCAGTGTATCTAGCGGGTCCCTATACGAGCAGTACTTC
CDR3aa: CASSVSSGSLYEQYF